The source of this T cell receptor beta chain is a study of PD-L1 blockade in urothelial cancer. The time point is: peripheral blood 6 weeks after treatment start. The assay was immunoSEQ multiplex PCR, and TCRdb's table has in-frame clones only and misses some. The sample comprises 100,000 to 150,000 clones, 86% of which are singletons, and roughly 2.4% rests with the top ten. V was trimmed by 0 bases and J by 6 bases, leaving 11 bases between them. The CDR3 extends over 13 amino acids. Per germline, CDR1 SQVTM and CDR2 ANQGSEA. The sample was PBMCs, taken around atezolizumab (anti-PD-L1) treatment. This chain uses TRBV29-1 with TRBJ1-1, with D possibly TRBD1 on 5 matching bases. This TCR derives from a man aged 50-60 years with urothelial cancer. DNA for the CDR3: TGCAGCGTTGAAGATTCAGGGTTACCTGAAGCTTTCTTT. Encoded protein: CSVEDSGLPEAFF.